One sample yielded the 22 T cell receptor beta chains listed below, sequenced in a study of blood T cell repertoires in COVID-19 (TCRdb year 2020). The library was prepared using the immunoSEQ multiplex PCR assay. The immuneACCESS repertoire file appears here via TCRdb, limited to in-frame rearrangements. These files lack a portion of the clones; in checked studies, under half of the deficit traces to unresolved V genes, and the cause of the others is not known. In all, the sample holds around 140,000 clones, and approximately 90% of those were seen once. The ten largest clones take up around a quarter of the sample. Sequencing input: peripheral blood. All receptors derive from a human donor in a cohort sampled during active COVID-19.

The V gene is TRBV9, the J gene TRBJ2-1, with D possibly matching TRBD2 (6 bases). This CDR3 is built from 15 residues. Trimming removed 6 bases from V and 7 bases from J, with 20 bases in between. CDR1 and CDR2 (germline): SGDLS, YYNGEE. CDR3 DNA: TGTGCCAGCATCCCAGGGACTCCGCGCTTTAATGAGCAGTTCTTC. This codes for CASIPGTPRFNEQFF.

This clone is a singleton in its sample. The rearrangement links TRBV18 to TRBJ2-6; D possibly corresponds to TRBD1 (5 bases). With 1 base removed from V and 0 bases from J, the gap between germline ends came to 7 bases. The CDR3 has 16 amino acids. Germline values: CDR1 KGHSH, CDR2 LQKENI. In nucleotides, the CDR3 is TGTGCCAGCTCACCACAGACAGCCTCTGGGGCCAACGTCCTGACTTTC. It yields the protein CASSPQTASGANVLTF.

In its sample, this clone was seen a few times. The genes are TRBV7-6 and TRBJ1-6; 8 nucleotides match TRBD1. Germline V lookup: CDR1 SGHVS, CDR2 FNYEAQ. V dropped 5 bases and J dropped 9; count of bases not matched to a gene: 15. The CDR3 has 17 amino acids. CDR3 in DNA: TGTGCCAGCAGCCAGGACAGGGAAAGGGGGCTCGGTTCACCCCTCCACTTT. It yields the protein CASSQDRERGLGSPLHF.

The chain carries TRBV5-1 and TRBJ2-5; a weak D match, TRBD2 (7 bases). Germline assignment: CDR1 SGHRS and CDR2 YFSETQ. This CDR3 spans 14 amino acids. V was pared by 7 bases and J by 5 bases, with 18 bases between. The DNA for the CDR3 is TGCGCCAGCGCCCAAGGGGGGGCAAAGGAGACCCAGTACTTC. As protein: CASAQGGAKETQYF. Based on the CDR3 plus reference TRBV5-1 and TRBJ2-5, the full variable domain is KAGVTQTPRYLIKTRGQQVTLSCSPISGHRSVSWYQQTPGQGLQFLFEYFSETQRNKGNFPGRFSGRQFSNSRSEMNVSTLELGDSALYLCASAQGGAKETQYFGPGTRLLVL.

The CDR3 DNA is TGTGCCAGCAGTGCCGGCGCAGGGGACTACGAGCAGTACTTC. It specifies CASSAGAGDYEQYF. The chain joins TRBV9 to TRBJ2-7; D possibly corresponds to TRBD1 (6 bases). Germline CDR1 is SGDLS and CDR2 is YYNGEE. Trimming removed 5 bases at V and 3 bases at J, with 15 bases between. The CDR3 is 14 amino acids.

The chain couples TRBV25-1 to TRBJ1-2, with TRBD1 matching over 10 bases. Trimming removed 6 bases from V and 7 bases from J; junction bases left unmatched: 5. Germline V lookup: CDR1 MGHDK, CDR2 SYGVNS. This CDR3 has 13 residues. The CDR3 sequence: CASSWTGGFGYTF. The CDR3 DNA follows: TGTGCCAGCAGCTGGACAGGGGGTTTTGGCTACACCTTC.

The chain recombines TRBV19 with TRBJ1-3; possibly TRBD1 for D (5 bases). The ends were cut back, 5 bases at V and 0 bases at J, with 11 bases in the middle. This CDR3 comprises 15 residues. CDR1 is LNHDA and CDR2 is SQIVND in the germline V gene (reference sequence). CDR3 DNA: TGTGCCAGTAGTCAGACAGACGTCTCTGGAAACACCATATATTTT. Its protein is CASSQTDVSGNTIYF.

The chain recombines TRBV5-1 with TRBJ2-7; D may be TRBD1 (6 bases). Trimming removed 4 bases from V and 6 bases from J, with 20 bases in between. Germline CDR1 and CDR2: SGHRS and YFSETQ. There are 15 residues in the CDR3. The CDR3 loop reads CASSPGATRSSEQYF. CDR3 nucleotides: TGCGCCAGCAGCCCAGGGGCTACCCGATCGTCCGAGCAGTACTTC. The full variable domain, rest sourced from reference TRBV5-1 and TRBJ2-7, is KAGVTQTPRYLIKTRGQQVTLSCSPISGHRSVSWYQQTPGQGLQFLFEYFSETQRNKGNFPGRFSGRQFSNSRSEMNVSTLELGDSALYLCASSPGATRSSEQYFGPGTRLTVT.

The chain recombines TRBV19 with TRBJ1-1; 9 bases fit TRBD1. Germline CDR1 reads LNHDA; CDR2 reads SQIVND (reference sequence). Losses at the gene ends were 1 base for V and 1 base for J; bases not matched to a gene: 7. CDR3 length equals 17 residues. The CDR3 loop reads CASSIVLGQGWNTEAFF. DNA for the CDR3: TGTGCCAGTAGTATAGTACTGGGACAGGGTTGGAACACTGAAGCTTTCTTT. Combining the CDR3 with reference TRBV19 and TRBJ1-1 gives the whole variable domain DGGITQSPKYLFRKEGQNVTLSCEQNLNHDAMYWYRQDPGQGLRLIYYSQIVNDFQKGDIAEGYSVSREKKESFPLTVTSAQKNPTAFYLCASSIVLGQGWNTEAFFGQGTRLTVV.

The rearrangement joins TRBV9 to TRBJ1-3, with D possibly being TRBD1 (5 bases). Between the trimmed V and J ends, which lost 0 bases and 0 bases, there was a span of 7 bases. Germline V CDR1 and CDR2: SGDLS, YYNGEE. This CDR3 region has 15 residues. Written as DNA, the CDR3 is TGTGCCAGCAGCGTAGAGGGGTTCTCTGGAAACACCATATATTTT. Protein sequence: CASSVEGFSGNTIYF. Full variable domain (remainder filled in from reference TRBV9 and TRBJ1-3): DSGVTQTPKHLITATGQRVTLRCSPRSGDLSVYWYQQSLDQGLQFLIQYYNGEERAKGNILERFSAQQFPDLHSELNLSSLELGDSALYFCASSVEGFSGNTIYFGEGSWLTVV.

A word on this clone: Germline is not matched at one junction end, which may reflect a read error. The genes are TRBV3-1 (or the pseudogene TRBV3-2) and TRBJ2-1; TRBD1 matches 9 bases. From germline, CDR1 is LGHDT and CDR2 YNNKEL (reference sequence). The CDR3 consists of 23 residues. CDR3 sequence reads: CASIQVTLSWTGARIGSYNEQFF. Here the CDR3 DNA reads TGTGCCAGCATCCAAGTTACTCTAAGCTGGACAGGGGCCAGAATCGGCTCCTACAATGAGCAGTTCTTC.

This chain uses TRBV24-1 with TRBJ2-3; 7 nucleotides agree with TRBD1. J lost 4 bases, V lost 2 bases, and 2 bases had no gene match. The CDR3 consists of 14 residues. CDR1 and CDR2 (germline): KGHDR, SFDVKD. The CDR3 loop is CATSDSGQPDTQYF. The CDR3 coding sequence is TGTGCCACCAGTGATTCGGGACAGCCAGATACGCAGTATTTT.

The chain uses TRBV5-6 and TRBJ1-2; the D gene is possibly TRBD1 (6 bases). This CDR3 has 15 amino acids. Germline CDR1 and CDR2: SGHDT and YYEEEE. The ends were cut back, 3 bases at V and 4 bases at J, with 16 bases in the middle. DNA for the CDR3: TGTGCCAGCAGCTCAAATTCTAGGGGGGGCTATGGCTACACCTTC. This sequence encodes CASSSNSRGGYGYTF.

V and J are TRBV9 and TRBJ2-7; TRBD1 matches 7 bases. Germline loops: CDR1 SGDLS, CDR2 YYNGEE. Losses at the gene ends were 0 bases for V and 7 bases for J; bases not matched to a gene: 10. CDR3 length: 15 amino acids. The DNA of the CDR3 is TGTGCCAGCAGCGTAGCCCGACAGGGACGGGATGAGCAGTACTTC. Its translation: CASSVARQGRDEQYF.

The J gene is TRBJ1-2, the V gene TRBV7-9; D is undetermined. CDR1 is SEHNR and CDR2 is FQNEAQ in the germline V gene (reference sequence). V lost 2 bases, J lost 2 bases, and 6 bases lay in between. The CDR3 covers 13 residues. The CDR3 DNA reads TGTGCCAGCAGCTTACCTGGCAACTATGGCTACACCTTC. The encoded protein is CASSLPGNYGYTF.

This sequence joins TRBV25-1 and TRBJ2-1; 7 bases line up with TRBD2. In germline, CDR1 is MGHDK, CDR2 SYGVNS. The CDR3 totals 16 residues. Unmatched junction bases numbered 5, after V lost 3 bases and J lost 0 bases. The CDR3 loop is CASSEPGRSSYNEQFF. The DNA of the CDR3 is TGTGCCAGCAGTGAGCCCGGGAGGAGCTCCTACAATGAGCAGTTCTTC. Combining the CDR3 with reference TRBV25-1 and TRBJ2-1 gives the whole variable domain EADIYQTPRYLVIGTGKKITLECSQTMGHDKMYWYQQDPGMELHLIHYSYGVNSTEKGDLSSESTVSRIRTEHFPLTLESARPSHTSQYLCASSEPGRSSYNEQFFGPGTRLTVL.

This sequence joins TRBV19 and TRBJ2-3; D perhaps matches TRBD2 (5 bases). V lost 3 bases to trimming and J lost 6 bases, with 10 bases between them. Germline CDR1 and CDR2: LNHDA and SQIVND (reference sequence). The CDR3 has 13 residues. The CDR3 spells CASSMLASDTQYF. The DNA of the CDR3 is TGTGCCAGTAGTATGTTAGCGTCGGATACGCAGTATTTT.

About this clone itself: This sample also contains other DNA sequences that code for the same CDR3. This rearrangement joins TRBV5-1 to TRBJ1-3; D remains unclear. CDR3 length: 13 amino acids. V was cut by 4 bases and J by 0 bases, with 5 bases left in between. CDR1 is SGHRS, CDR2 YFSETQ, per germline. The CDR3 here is CASSLLSGNTIYF. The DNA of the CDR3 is TGCGCCAGCAGCCTACTCTCTGGAAACACCATATATTTT.

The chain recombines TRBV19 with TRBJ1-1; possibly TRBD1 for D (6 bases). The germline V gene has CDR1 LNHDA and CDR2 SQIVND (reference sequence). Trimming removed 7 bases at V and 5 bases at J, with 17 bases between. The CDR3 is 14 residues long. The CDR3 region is CASKGAYRVTEAFF. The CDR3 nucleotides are TGTGCCAGTAAGGGCGCCTACAGGGTTACTGAAGCTTTCTTT.

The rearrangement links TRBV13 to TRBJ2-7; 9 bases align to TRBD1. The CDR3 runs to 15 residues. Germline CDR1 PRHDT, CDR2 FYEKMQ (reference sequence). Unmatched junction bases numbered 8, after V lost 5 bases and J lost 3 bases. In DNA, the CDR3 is TGTGCCAGCAGCAGACCGGGACAGGGTATCTACGAGCAGTACTTC. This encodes CASSRPGQGIYEQYF.

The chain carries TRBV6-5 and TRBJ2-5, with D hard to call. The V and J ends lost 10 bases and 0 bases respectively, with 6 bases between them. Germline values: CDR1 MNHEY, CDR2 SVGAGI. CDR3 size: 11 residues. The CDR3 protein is CATDNQETQYF. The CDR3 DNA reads TGTGCCACCGACAACCAAGAGACCCAGTACTTC.

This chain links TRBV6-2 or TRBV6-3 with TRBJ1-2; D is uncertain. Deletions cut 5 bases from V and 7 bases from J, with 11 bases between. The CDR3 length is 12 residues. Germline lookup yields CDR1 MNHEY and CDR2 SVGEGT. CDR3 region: CASSAVVGGYTF. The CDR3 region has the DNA TGTGCCAGCAGTGCGGTAGTTGGTGGCTACACCTTC.